The entry below gives a single T cell receptor (beta chain) sequence along with its context. Its specificity is not known. Unstimulated regulatory T cells (CD4+CD25+CD127-), CD4+CD25- non-regulatory cells, CD4 and CD8 cells were FACS-sorted from thawed PBMCs. The data derive from a study of Tregs in tolerant kidney transplant recipients. Study-level results: The most relevant donor-specific Treg TCRbeta repertoire apparently came from expansion with activated donor B cells. Few patients were studied, so findings need validation in larger groups.

The germline V gene has CDR1 MNHNY and CDR2 SVGAGI (reference sequence). The ends were cut back, 7 bases at V and 7 bases at J, with 16 bases in the middle. The CDR3 has 14 residues. The protocol was immunoSEQ multiplex PCR, while the TCRdb copy is restricted to in-frame clones and leaves out a portion. The table includes approximately 260,000 clones, around 82% detected once. The rearrangement joins TRBV6-6 to TRBJ1-4; D remains ambiguous. The receptor's source is a human donor in good health. Source material: CD4+ T cells from blood. CDR3: CASKGYKDVEKLFF. CDR3 coding DNA: TGTGCCAGCAAGGGTTATAAGGATGTTGAAAAACTGTTTTTT.